The count of the clone carrying this TCR beta chain is one. Its antigen remains unidentified. Relative to the germline gene, one junction end is altered; a read error may explain this. Germline V gene sequence: CDR1 MDHEN, CDR2 SYDVKM. The CDR3 contains 14 residues. TCRdb analysed the reads with MiXCR anew, one entry per CDR3 protein. Seen here are roughly 730,000 distinct CDR3 sequences, 30% to 40% observed once, and the top ten hold 15% to 20%. This entry comes from a study of T cell repertoires in cytomegalovirus infection. Study-wide background: Well-studied HLA-B-restricted epitopes and recently identified HLA-C-restricted epitopes of CMV were both used in the study. An indication of both CMV infection and matching HLA type came from public TCR beta signatures. Findings and limits, study-wide: Dominating the ex vivo response were TCR beta clonotypes that were CMV-specific and HLA-C-restricted.

The chain has TRBV28 and TRBJ1-5; D possibly corresponds to TRBD1 (6 bases). This receptor was taken from a human donor in good health (CMV status not recorded). Some clones in this sample may be carry-over from other donors' samples. The sequences come from cultured PBMCs, collected from culture after CMV antigen stimulation. For the CDR3, the DNA is TGTACCAGCAGCCTGACAGGAGTTAATCAGCCCCAGCATTTT. Its protein is CTSSLTGVNQPQHF. Combining the CDR3 with reference TRBV28 and TRBJ1-5 gives the whole variable domain DVKVTQSSRYLVKRTGEKVFLECVQDMDHENMFWYRQDPGLGLRLIYFSYDVKMKEKGDIPEGYSVSREKKERFSLILESASTNQTSMYLCTSSLTGVNQPQHFGDGTRLSIL.